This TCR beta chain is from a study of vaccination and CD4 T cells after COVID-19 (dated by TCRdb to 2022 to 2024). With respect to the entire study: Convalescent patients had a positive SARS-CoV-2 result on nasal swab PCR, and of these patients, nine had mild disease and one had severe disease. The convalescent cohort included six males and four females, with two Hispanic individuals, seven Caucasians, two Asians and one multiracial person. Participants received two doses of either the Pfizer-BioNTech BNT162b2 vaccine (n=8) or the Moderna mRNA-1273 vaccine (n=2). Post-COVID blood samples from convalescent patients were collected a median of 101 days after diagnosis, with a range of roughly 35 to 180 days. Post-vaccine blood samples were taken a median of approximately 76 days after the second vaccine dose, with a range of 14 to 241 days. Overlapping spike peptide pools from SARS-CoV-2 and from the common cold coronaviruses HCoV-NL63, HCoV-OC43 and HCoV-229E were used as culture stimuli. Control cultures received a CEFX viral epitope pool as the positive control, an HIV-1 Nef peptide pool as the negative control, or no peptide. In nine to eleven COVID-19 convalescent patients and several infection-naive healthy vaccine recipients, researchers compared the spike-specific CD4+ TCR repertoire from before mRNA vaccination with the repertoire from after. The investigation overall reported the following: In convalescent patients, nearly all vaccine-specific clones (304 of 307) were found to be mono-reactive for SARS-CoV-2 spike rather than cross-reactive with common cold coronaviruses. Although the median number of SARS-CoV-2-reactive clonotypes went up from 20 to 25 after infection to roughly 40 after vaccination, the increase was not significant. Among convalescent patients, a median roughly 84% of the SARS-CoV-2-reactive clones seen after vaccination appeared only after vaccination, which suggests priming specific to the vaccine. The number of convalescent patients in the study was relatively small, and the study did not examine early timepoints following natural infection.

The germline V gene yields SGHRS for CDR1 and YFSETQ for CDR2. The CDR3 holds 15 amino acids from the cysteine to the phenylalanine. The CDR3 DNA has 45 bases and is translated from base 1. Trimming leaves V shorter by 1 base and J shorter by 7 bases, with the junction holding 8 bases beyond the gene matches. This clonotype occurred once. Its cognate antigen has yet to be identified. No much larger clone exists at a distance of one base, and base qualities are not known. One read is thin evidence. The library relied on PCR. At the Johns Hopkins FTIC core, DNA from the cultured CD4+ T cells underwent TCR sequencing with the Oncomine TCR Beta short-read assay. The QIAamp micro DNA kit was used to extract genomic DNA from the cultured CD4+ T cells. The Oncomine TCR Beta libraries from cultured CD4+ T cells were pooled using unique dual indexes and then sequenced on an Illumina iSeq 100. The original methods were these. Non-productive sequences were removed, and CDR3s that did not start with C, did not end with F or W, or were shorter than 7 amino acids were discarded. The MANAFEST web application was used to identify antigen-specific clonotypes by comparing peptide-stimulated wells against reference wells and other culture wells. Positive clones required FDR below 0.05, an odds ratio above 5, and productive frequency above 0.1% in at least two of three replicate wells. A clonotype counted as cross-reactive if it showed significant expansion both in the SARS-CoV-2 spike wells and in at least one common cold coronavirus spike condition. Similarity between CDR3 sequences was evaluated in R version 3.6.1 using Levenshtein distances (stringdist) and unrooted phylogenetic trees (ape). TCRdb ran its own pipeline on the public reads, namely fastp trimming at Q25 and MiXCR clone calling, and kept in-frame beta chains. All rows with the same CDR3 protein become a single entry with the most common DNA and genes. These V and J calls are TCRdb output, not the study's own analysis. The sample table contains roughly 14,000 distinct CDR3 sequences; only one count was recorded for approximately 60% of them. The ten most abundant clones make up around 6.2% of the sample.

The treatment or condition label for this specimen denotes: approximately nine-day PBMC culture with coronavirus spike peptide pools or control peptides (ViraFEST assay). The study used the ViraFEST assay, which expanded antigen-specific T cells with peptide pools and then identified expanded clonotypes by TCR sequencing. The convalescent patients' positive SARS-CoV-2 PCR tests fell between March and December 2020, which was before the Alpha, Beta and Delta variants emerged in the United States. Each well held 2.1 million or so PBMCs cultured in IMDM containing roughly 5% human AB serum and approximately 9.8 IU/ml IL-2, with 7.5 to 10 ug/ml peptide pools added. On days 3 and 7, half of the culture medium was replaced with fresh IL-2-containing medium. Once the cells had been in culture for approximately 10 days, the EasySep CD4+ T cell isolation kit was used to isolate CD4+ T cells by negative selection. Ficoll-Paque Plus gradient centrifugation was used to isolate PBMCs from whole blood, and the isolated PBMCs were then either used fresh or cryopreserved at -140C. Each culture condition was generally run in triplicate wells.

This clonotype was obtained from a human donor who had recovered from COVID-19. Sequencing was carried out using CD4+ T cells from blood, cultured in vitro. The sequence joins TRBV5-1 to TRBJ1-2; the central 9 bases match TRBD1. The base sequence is TGCGCCAGCAGCTTGCAGGGGACAGGGAGGTTTGGCTACACCTTC. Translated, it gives CASSLQGTGRFGYTF.